The rows below give T cell receptor beta chains drawn from one sample of a study of blood T cell repertoires in COVID-19. Generated by immunoSEQ multiplex PCR, the TCRdb table keeps only in-frame clones and is missing some. The sample lists a few hundred thousand clones, around 89% occurring once. Material for sequencing was peripheral blood. The receptors stem from a man between 60 and 70 years old who had recovered from COVID-19. The CDR3 runs from the conserved cysteine through the conserved F or W. Each record gives: V gene, J gene, CDR3 protein.

TRBV5-4,TRBJ1-2,CASRGTGYANYGYTF
TRBV4-1,TRBJ2-7,CASSRRLGAGAFEQYF
TRBV6-1,TRBJ2-1,CASSEVGGTSGLNEQFF
TRBV6-6,TRBJ2-7,CASSRPPKQGVDEQYF
TRBV10-2,TRBJ2-1,CASASDTHSYNEQFF
TRBV11-1,TRBJ2-2,CASRPSGLGLGELFF
TRBV12-3/TRBV12-4,TRBJ1-1,CASSLSGKTEAFF
TRBV2,TRBJ1-2,CARDREEDYGYTF
TRBV5-1,TRBJ1-2,CASSVDRDYGYTF
TRBV11-3,TRBJ2-7,CASSLGPGPYEQYF
TRBV30,TRBJ1-2,CAWSVNVPGARDYGYTF
TRBV30,TRBJ1-4,CAWTKGARTNEKLFF
TRBV11-1,TRBJ1-1,CASSLEDRGNTEAFF
TRBV7-9,TRBJ1-1,CASRRGGVTEAFF